A single sample is the source of the 17 T cell receptor beta chains below, sequenced in a study of OX40 agonist ivuxolimab in advanced cancers. Here immunoSEQ multiplex PCR was the method, and the copy in TCRdb shows in-frame clones only, minus some. Of approximately 68,000 clones listed, roughly 90% were seen once; the top ten hold 8% to 10%. Sequencing was performed on CD4+ or CD8+ T cells sorted from blood, taken in a trial of the OX40 agonist ivuxolimab. Every receptor here comes from an adult with an advanced solid tumor such as melanoma, head and neck, liver or kidney cancer.

This chain links TRBV10-3 with TRBJ2-5; 10 nucleotides line up with TRBD2. V was clipped by 3 bases and J by 3 bases; unmatched bases: 7. Germline assignment: CDR1 ENHRY and CDR2 SYGVKD. The CDR3 consists of 16 residues. As DNA, the CDR3 is TGTGCCATCAGTGAAACCTGGACTAGCGGAGAAGAGACCCAGTACTTC. Its translation is CAISETWTSGEETQYF.

The rearrangement links TRBV13 to TRBJ1-2; no clear D gene. V gave up 5 bases and J gave up 6 bases, with 13 bases separating them. Germline V CDR1 and CDR2: PRHDT, FYEKMQ (reference sequence). The CDR3 totals 13 residues. The CDR3 nucleotides read TGTGCCAGCAGCAACGCCGGCGAAGATGGCTACACCTTC. This codes for CASSNAGEDGYTF.

V usage is TRBV7-2 and J usage is TRBJ1-1; perhaps TRBD1 as D (6 bases). V dropped 5 bases and J dropped 6 bases, with 19 bases sitting between them. The germline V gene encodes CDR1 SGHTA and CDR2 FQGNSA. This CDR3 comprises 15 residues. The CDR3 nucleotides are TGTGCCAGCAGCCCTCCCGTGACAGGTTTTGCTGAAGCTTTCTTT. Protein product: CASSPPVTGFAEAFF.

The chain joins TRBV19 to TRBJ2-1; D gene uncertain. The CDR3 contains 10 residues. Germline lookup yields CDR1 LNHDA and CDR2 SQIVND (reference sequence). V was trimmed by 5 bases and J by 4 bases, leaving 0 bases between them. CDR3 sequence reads: CASSYNEQFF. As DNA, the CDR3 is TGTGCCAGTAGTTACAATGAGCAGTTCTTC.

The chain employs TRBV5-1 and TRBJ2-1; D gene ambiguous. Germline assignment: CDR1 SGHRS and CDR2 YFSETQ. The CDR3 is made up of 18 amino acids. The V gene lost 0 bases and the J gene lost 5 bases, with 21 bases spanning the gap. The DNA of the CDR3 is TGCGCCAGCAGCTTGGGGTCAAACCCTCTCGTAATAAACAATGAGCAGTTCTTC. It is translated as CASSLGSNPLVINNEQFF.

The chain carries TRBV2 and TRBJ2-7; D unclear. The length of the CDR3 is 11 residues. Trimming pared 2 bases from V and 5 bases from J, leaving 4 bases between. The germline V gene encodes CDR1 SNHLY and CDR2 FYNNEI. The CDR3 loop is CASSESHEQYF. In DNA, the CDR3 is TGTGCCAGCAGTGAAAGCCACGAGCAGTACTTC.

This clone showed up just once. V and J are TRBV7-9 and TRBJ2-7, with TRBD1 as a possible D gene (6 bases). V lost 5 bases and J 6 bases, leaving 20 bases between the germline ends. Per germline, CDR1 SEHNR and CDR2 FQNEAQ (reference sequence). This CDR3 comprises 15 residues. This CDR3 reads CASSPADSVMGEQYF. The DNA for the CDR3 is TGTGCCAGCAGCCCCGCGGACAGCGTCATGGGCGAGCAGTACTTC.

The rearrangement links TRBV18 to TRBJ1-6; D unresolved. The CDR3 has 14 residues. Trimming stripped 5 bases from V and 4 bases from J, with 9 bases between. Germline assignment: CDR1 KGHSH and CDR2 LQKENI. The CDR3 nucleotides read TGTGCCAGCTCATCCCAGCCATATAATTCACCCCTCCACTTT. It is translated as CASSSQPYNSPLHF.

V and J are TRBV27 and TRBJ2-7; 7 bases are a match to TRBD1. V was pared by 3 bases and J by 6 bases, with 5 bases of the junction left unmatched. In germline, CDR1 is MNHEY, CDR2 SMNVEV (reference sequence). This CDR3 is built from 13 residues. The CDR3 DNA reads as TGTGCCAGCAGTTTGGACAGGTCGGCCGAGCAGTACTTC. Its translation: CASSLDRSAEQYF.

This chain connects TRBV12-5 to TRBJ1-2; D remains ambiguous. This CDR3 spans 12 amino acids. Deletions cut 9 bases from V and 8 bases from J, with 16 bases between. From germline, CDR1 is LGHNT and CDR2 FRNRAP. The CDR3 DNA reads TGTGCTAGGGAACAGACGGGAGAAGGCTACACCTTC. It specifies CAREQTGEGYTF.

The chain carries TRBV29-1 and TRBJ2-7; D might be TRBD1 or TRBD2, each matching 5 bases. Germline values: CDR1 SQVTM, CDR2 ANQGSEA. This CDR3 is 15 amino acids long. V gave up 0 bases and J gave up 0 bases, with 12 bases separating them. CDR3 sequence (DNA): TGCAGCGTTGAAGAGGGGACGTCGAGCTCCTACGAGCAGTACTTC. Protein sequence: CSVEEGTSSSYEQYF.

This clone was found a few times. The chain joins TRBV6-4 to TRBJ2-7, with 8 nucleotides matching TRBD1. The CDR3 is 14 residues long. V lost 6 bases and J lost 2; bases outside the gene matches: 6. Germline V gives CDR1 MRHNA, CDR2 SNTAGT. The CDR3 region has the DNA TGTGCCAGCAGGAGGAGACAGGGGCCCTACGAGCAGTACTTC. Translating it yields CASRRRQGPYEQYF.

V is TRBV7-8 and J is TRBJ2-7; 7 nucleotides agree with TRBD1. The germline CDR1 and CDR2 sequences are SGHVS and FQNEAQ. Trimming took 1 base from V and 3 from J; bases not matched to a gene: 9. This CDR3 region has 16 residues. CDR3 residues: CASSLVSGQGVYEQYF. The CDR3 DNA reads TGTGCCAGCAGCTTAGTATCAGGGCAGGGGGTCTACGAGCAGTACTTC. The full variable domain, its missing parts supplied by reference TRBV7-8 and TRBJ2-7, is GAGVSQSPRYKVAKRGQDVALRCDPISGHVSLFWYQQALGQGPEFLTYFQNEAQLDKSGLPSDRFFAERPEGSVSTLKIQRTQQEDSAVYLCASSLVSGQGVYEQYFGPGTRLTVT.

V gene TRBV6-9 combines with J gene TRBJ2-2; 7 bases agree with TRBD2. The CDR3 sequence is 17 residues long. Germline V gene data show CDR1 as MNHGY and CDR2 as SVAAGI. Unmatched junction bases numbered 11, after V lost 6 bases and J lost 1 base. In DNA, the CDR3 is TGTGCCAGCAGGGGGTTAGGGCTAGCGGAGAACACCGGGGAGCTGTTTTTT. It encodes CASRGLGLAENTGELFF.

The chain has TRBV19 and TRBJ1-3; D unclear. The CDR3 spans 15 residues. CDR1 is LNHDA and CDR2 is SQIVND in the germline V gene (reference sequence). V lost 7 bases to trimming and J lost 0 bases, with 13 bases between them. CDR3 bases: TGTGCCAGTAATCCAGATCACAGCTCTGGAAACACCATATATTTT. Translation gives CASNPDHSSGNTIYF.

V is TRBV7-9 and J is TRBJ1-1; 8 bases align to TRBD1. The CDR3 has 18 residues. The V segment lost 2 bases and the J segment 0 bases; nucleotides outside the gene matches: 11. The germline CDR1 and CDR2 sequences are SEHNR and FQNEAQ (reference sequence). The CDR3 loop reads CASSLLHLRQGMNTEAFF. CDR3 coding DNA: TGTGCCAGCAGCTTATTGCATTTGAGACAGGGGATGAACACTGAAGCTTTCTTT.

The chain uses TRBV13 and TRBJ1-2; 9 bases align to TRBD1. Unmatched junction bases numbered 9, after V lost 4 bases and J lost 0 bases. CDR1 is PRHDT, CDR2 FYEKMQ, per germline (reference sequence). The CDR3 loop spans 17 amino acids. CDR3 in amino acids: CASSSPGTGKANYGYTF. The CDR3 DNA sequence: TGTGCCAGCAGCTCCCCCGGGACAGGGAAGGCTAACTATGGCTACACCTTC.